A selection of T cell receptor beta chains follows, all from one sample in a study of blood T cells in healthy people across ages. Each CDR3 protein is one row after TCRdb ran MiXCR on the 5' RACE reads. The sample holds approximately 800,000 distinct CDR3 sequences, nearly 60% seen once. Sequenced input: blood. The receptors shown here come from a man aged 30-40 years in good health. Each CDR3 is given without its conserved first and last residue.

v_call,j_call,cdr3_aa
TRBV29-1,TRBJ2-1,SVVGAQSREQF
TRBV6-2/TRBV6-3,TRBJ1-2,ASSYSIADLNYGYT
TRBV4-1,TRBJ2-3,ASSQSQDSRTDTQY
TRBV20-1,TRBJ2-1,SASLGQRNEQF
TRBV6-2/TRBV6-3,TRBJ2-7,ASSYQLAVTYEQY
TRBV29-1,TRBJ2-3,SVEDRVSLDTQY
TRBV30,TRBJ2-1,AWSDSGSSQF
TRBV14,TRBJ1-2,ASSQEGSDGYT
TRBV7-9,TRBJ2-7,ASRGLRSNSYEQY
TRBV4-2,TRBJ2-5,ASSQDSEGLGETQY
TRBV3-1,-,ASSRARDETQY
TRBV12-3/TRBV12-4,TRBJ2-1,ASSSTTAGSYNEQF
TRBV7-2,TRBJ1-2,ASTLDRVGYGYT
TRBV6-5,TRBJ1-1,ASSYSGQGIAF
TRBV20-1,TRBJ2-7,SARRSGGPGEQY
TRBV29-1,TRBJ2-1,SVETRVRPEQF
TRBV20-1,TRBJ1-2,SARAGGVYGYT
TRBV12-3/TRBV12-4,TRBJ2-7,ASSTGTSGGFYEQY
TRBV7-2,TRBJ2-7,ASSLLRTVDEQY
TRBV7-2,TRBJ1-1,ASSLTTGGTEAF
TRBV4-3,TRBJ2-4,ASSRGPGGREGIQY
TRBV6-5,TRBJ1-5,ASRPYGQGNQPQH
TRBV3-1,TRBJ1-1,ASSQGGLTEAF
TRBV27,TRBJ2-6,ASSRPEGSGANVLT
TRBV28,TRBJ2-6,ASSSGQGYSGANVLT
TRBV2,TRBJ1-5,ASSGPDSNQPQH
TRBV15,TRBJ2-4,ATSRESVAELAKNIQY
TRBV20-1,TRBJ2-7,SARGARGLSYEQY
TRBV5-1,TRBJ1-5,ASSLDGTGVNQPQH
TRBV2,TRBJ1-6,PSSELGQGGSPLH
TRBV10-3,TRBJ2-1,AITGDPYNEQF
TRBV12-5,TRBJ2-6,ASGWSGSGANVLT
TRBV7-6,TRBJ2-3,ASSLITPDTQY
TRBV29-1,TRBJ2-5,SADFNQETQY
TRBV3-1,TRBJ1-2,ASSQDRGYT
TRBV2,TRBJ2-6,ASSPARGANVLT
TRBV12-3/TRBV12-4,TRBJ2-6,ASSVPGAGANVLT
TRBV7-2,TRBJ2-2,ASSFRAVSAGELF
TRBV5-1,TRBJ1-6,ASSSSTGLFSPLH
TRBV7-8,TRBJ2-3,ASSSPLEWGTDTQY
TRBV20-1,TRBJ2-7,SARVTPGTLIDHEQY
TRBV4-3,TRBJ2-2,ASSQDPGAGELF